This is a list of T cell receptor beta chains from one sample in a study of regulatory T cells after allogeneic stem cell transplantation. TCRdb re-called the 5' RACE reads with MiXCR, one entry per CDR3 protein. The sample lists 4,000 to 5,000 distinct CDR3 sequences, around 97% occurring once. Sequencing was performed on sorted CD4+ T cells from blood (whether regulatory or conventional is not recorded), taken 30 days after allogeneic stem cell transplant. These receptors were obtained from a human patient who had an allogeneic stem cell transplant, so the T cells may come from the graft donor. CDR3s include the opening cysteine and the closing phenylalanine or tryptophan. The D gene is left open where the match is weak. A row's size may be missing; if present it is once, few, many or a size class.

TRBV11-2	TRBJ2-7	-	-	TGCGCCAGCAGCTTAGCGCCAGCGGCTCCCTACGAGCAGTACTTC	CASSLAPAAPYEQYF
TRBV20-1	TRBJ1-5	-	-	TGCAGTGCTATTTGGGGAATGGGCAATCAGCACCAGCATTTT	CSAIWGMGNQHQHF
TRBV13	TRBJ2-3	TRBD2	-	TGTGCCCGCAGTCCCCCTTGGCGGGGGGTCGATACGCAGTATTTT	CARSPPWRGVDTQYF
TRBV4-1	TRBJ2-7	-	once	TGCTCCAGCTCCCTACGGGGCGGGCTCTGCTACCAGCGCTGCTTC	CSSSLRGGLCYQRCF
TRBV5-5	TRBJ1-5	-	-	TGTGCCAGCAGCACGTCGTCGAGGGGAATGAGTAGCAATCAGCCCCAGCATTTT	CASSTSSRGMSSNQPQHF
TRBV5-1	TRBJ1-2	TRBD1	-	TGCGCCAGCAGCTTGCAGGGGGGGAACTATAGCTACTCCTTC	CASSLQGGNYSYSF
TRBV7-3	TRBJ2-1	-	-	TGTGCCAGAAGCGTAACAGGCCCATATTACAATGAAGAGTTCTTC	CARSVTGPYYNEEFF
TRBV3-1	TRBJ2-1	-	-	TGTACCAGCGACCAAGATTACAATGAGCTGTTCTTC	CTSDQDYNELFF
TRBV7-3	TRBJ2-6	TRBD2	-	TGTGCCGGCAGCCGGCGCGCCACGGGGGGTGGGGCCAACGTACAGACTTTC	CAGSRRATGGGANVQTF
TRBV4-3	TRBJ1-1	-	once	TGCGCCAGCAGCCAAGAAAAGGCCCTTTGGTCGAACACTGAAGCTTTCTTT	CASSQEKALWSNTEAFF
TRBV6-5	TRBJ2-1	TRBD2	-	TGTGGCAGCAGGACCCTGGCGGGAGGGCCGTGTGAGCAGTTCTTC	CGSRTLAGGPCEQFF
TRBV5-1	TRBJ2-7	TRBD2	-	TGCGCCAGCAGCGAGATAGCGGGATACACATACGAGCGGTACTTC	CASSEIAGYTYERYF
TRBV2	TRBJ2-5	TRBD2	-	TGTGCCAGTAGAAAGACGGGCGGGGGGGCGAATGAGCAGTACTTC	CASRKTGGGANEQYF
TRBV20-1	TRBJ2-5	TRBD2	once	TGCAGTGCCACTCCGACTAGCGGTGACCACGAGACCCAGTACTTC	CSATPTSGDHETQYF
TRBV9	TRBJ2-7	-	-	TGTGCCAGCAGCCCTTCTGGCTCAGGCGAGCAGTACTTC	CASSPSGSGEQYF
TRBV9	TRBJ2-7	-	-	TGTGCCAGCAGCCCATCTGCCTTAGACGAGCAGTACTTC	CASSPSALDEQYF
TRBV3-1	TRBJ2-1	-	-	TGTGCCAGCAGCCAAAAGTACAAGGAGCAGTTCTTC	CASSQKYKEQFF
TRBV5-5	TRBJ2-1	-	-	TGTGCCAGCAGCTTGGGCGCGAGGGGCCCGTACAATGAGCTGTTCTTC	CASSLGARGPYNELFF
TRBV20-1	TRBJ1-1	-	-	TGCTGTGCCTGCGGGCTGGGAGGCGCTTTCTTT	CCACGLGGAFF
TRBV6-5	TRBJ2-4	-	-	TGTGCCAGCAGTCAGGGGGGCAAAAGCAGTCAGTACTTC	CASSQGGKSSQYF
TRBV6-5	TRBJ2-5	-	-	TGTGCCGGCAGTCCGCGGGACGGACACGAGACCCAGTACTTC	CAGSPRDGHETQYF
TRBV5-1	TRBJ2-7	TRBD2	-	TGCGCCAGCAGCTTCCTAGCGGGATCCATGTATGACCAGTACTTC	CASSFLAGSMYDQYF
TRBV9	TRBJ2-7	-	-	TGTGCCAGCAGCTTACTGGAAGCCACCTACGAGCATTACTTC	CASSLLEATYEHYF